What follows is one T cell receptor (beta chain) and its context. Its antigen remains unidentified. At one end, the junction sequence differs from germline, possibly due to a read error. CDR3 size: 13 residues. Germline CDR1 reads MGHRA; CDR2 reads YSYEKL. This sample is drawn from a study of T cell repertoires in cytomegalovirus infection. TCRdb redid the calling of the reads with MiXCR, one entry per CDR3 protein. The sample lists 650,000 to 900,000 distinct CDR3 sequences; about 33% were seen once. This sequence joins TRBV4-1 and TRBJ1-5; D possibly corresponds to TRBD1 (6 bases). This clonotype was obtained from a human donor in good health (CMV status not recorded). Some clones in this sample may be carry-over from other donors' samples. The sample here was cultured CD8+ T cells from PBMCs, taken from culture after CMV antigen stimulation. The CDR3 DNA follows: TGTGCCAGCAGCCGAGCACAGGGTCAGCCCCAGCATTTT. Protein: CASSRAQGQPQHF.